The clone carrying this T cell receptor beta chain was recorded only once. Repertoires were generated with immunoSEQ multiplex PCR, while TCRdb's copy carries only in-frame clones and drops some. The sample carries 22,000 or so clones, around 84% recorded once. After removal of 11 bases from V and 3 bases from J, the junction contained 7 bases not matched to a gene. The germline V gene encodes CDR1 MNHNS and CDR2 SASEGT. The CDR3 loop spans 14 amino acids. This record comes from a study of OX40 agonist ivuxolimab in advanced cancers. Looking at the study overall: One hepatocellular carcinoma and a couple of cutaneous melanoma patients partially responded.

The sequences come from CD4+ or CD8+ T cells sorted from blood, collected in a trial of the OX40 agonist ivuxolimab. The source is an adult with an advanced solid tumor such as melanoma, head and neck, liver or kidney cancer. The chain combines TRBV6-1 with TRBJ1-5; 10 bases are shared with TRBD1. CDR3 region: CAGGQGVFNQPQHF. The CDR3 DNA reads TGTGCCGGCGGACAGGGGGTATTCAATCAGCCCCAGCATTTT.